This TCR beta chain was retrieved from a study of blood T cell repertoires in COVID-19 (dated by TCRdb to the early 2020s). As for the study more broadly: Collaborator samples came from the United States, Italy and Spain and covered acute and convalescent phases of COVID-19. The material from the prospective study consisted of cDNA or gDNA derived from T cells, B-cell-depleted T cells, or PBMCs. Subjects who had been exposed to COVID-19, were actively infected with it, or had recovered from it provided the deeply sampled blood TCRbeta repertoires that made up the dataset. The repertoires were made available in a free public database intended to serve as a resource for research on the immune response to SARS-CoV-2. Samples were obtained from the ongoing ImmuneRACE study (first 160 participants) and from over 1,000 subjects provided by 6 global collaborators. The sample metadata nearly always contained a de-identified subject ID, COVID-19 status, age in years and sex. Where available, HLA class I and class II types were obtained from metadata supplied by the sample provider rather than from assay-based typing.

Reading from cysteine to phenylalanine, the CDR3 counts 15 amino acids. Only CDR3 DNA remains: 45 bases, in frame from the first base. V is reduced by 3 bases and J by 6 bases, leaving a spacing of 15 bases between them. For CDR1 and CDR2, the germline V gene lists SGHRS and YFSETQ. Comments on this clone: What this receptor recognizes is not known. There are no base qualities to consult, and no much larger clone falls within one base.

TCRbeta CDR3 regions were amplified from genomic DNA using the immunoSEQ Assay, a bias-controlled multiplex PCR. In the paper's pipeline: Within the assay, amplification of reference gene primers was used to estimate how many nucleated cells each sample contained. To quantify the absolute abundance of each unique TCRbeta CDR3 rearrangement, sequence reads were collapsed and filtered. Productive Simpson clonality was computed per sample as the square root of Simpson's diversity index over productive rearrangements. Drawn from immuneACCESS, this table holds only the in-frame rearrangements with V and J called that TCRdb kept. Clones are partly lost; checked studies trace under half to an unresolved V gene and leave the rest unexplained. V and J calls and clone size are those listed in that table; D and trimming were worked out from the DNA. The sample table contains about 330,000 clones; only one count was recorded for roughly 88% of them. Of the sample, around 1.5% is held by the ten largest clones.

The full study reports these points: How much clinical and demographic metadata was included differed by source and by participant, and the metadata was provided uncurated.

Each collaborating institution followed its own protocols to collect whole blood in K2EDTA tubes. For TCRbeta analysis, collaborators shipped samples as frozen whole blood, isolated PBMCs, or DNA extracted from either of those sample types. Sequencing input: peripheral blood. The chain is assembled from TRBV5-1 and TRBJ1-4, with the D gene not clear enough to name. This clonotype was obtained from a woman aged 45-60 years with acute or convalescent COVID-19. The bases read TGCGCCAGCAGCTGGGTTCCGGGATCCTATGAAAAACTGTTTTTT. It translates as CASSWVPGSYEKLFF.